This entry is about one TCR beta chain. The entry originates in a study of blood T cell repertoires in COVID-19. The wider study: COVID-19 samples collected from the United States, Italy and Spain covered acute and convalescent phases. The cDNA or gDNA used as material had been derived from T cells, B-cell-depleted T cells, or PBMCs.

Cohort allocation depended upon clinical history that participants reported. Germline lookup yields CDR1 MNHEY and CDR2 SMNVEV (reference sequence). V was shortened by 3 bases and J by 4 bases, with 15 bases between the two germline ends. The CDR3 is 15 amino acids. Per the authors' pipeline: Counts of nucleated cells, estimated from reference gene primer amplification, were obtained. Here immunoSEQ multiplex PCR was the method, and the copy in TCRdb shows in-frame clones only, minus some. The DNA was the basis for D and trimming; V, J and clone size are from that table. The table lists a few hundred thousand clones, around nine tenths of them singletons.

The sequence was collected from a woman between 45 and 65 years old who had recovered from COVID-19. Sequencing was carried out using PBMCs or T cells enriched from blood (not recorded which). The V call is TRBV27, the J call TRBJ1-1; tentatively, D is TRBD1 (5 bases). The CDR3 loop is CASSFVGGIGTEAFF. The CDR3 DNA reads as TGTGCCAGCAGTTTTGTTGGGGGGATAGGCACTGAAGCTTTCTTT.